This T cell receptor (beta chain) was identified during a study of beta chain features in type 1 diabetes. Expressed TCRB transcripts were sequenced, since all the RNA that had been isolated was reverse transcribed. Measured with immunoSEQ multiplex PCR; TCRdb has only the in-frame clones, and not every one. This table holds 280,000 or so clones, about 15% found once. Blood was drawn once from each donor into heparinised tubes. The draws averaged about 110 mL. Sorted populations all had greater than 98% purity. Remarks on this clone: The antigen is not known.

Study findings and constraints: TCRB CDR3 length was moderately but significantly reduced in all four CD4+ subsets of Type 1 diabetes patients. In the patient group, naive, central memory and Treg TCRB repertoires seemed more alike than in the healthy donor group. The study notes PCR might favor shorter templates equally in patients and controls.

This clonotype originated in a man in his late teens or twenties with type 1 diabetes. The sequencing sample was made of naive CD4+ T cells from blood.

Here the CDR3 reads CASGLSGQGGNEQFF. The CDR3 DNA is TGTGCTAGTGGTCTGTCCGGACAGGGCGGGAATGAGCAGTTCTTC. The chain carries TRBV12-5 and TRBJ2-1; 8 nucleotides line up with TRBD1. V shed 5 bases and J 7 bases; nucleotides not matched to a gene: 10. Germline V gene sequence: CDR1 LGHNT, CDR2 FRNRAP. The CDR3 sequence is 15 residues long.